This T cell receptor (beta chain) was identified during a study of T cells in Graves' hyperthyroidism and ophthalmopathy. J was trimmed by 4 bases and V by 4 bases; bases with no gene match: 10. Germline CDR1 reads SGHNT; CDR2 reads YYREEE (reference sequence). The CDR3 is 16 residues long. Study-wide points: Ophthalmopathy, which appeared later, was predicted by the model a median about 6 months before onset. Ophthalmopathy was distinguished from stable hyperthyroidism by 13 V-J signatures. Blood also held most thyroid clonotypes expanded beyond 0.001.

Amplification yielded TCR beta CDR3 regions, with RNA transcripts as the source. With the HTBI primer set, the TCR CDR3 went through a first round of RT-PCR. TCRdb reprocessed the multiplex PCR reads via MiXCR and lists one record per CDR3 protein. The top ten hold 16% of the sample, which has 650,000 to 850,000 distinct CDR3 sequences, roughly a sixth seen once. Only a few counts were recorded for this clonotype. The antigen remains undetermined. Pregnant or lactating patients were excluded, as were those with uncontrolled infection or other autoimmune disease. The chain uses TRBV5-4 and TRBJ2-3; 9 nucleotides agree with TRBD1. The sample was blood. The TCR was taken from a woman aged 45-65 years with Graves' hyperthyroidism that later progressed to Graves' ophthalmopathy. For the CDR3, the DNA is TGTGCCAGCAGCGCCCAGGACAGGGGTCAGGCAGATACGCAGTATTTT. Translating it yields CASSAQDRGQADTQYF.